This T cell receptor (beta chain) is from a study of T cell responses to AZD1222 COVID-19 vaccine. Study overall: Second-dose timings of about 4 or about 12 weeks were pooled. Whole-study results and caveats: Donors were largely white British and mainly female; clonal diversity was possibly underestimated. CD4 TCRs covered the whole spike, strongest at regions 160-218 and 743-854. Spike-specific TCR repertoires showed rising breadth and depth after two AZD1222 doses.

The repertoire was sequenced with immunoSEQ multiplex PCR; TCRdb's copy has only in-frame clones and lacks some. The data contain 100,000 or so clones, around 89% of them singletons. To note about this clone: Its antigen is unidentified.

CDR3 size: 15 residues. V trimming: 3 bases; J trimming: 0 bases; junction bases outside the gene matches: 5. Germline V CDR1 and CDR2: LGHNA, YNFKEQ. Sequencing was performed on peripheral blood, taken on day 0 of AZD1222 vaccination. The origin of this receptor is an adult in good health. The chain combines TRBV4-2 with TRBJ2-7, with 7 bases identical to TRBD2. The CDR3 sequence: CASSHVAGSSYEQYF. The DNA of the CDR3 is TGTGCCAGCAGCCATGTAGCGGGTAGCTCCTACGAGCAGTACTTC.